The present T cell receptor beta chain was sequenced within a study of shared clonotypes between healthy human individuals. V lost 6 bases and J lost 7; bases outside the gene matches: 8. Germline CDR1 and CDR2: SQVTM and ANQGSEA. The CDR3 runs 12 residues. The assay was immunoSEQ multiplex PCR, and TCRdb's table has in-frame clones only and misses some. This sample has around 580,000 clones, with 95% to 98% found just once. Naive CD8 cells comprised CD45RO-negative, CCR7-positively selected cells, excluding terminally differentiated effector memory CD45RA+ cells. Sequencing was performed on naive CD8+ T cells sorted from blood. The origin of this receptor is a man aged 25 to 40 in good health. The V gene is TRBV29-1, the J gene TRBJ1-2; 7 bases align to TRBD1. The CDR3, as DNA: TGCAGCGTACGGGGGACAGTCGGTGGCTACACCTTC. The encoded protein is CSVRGTVGGYTF.